What follows are 28 T cell receptor beta chains derived from one specimen sequenced in a study of OX40 agonist ivuxolimab in advanced cancers. TCRdb's table, derived via immunoSEQ multiplex PCR, lists solely in-frame clones and lacks some. The sample has 74,000 or so clones, about 90% seen once. The specimen was CD4+ or CD8+ T cells sorted from blood, collected in a trial of the OX40 agonist ivuxolimab. These receptors all come from an adult with an advanced solid tumor such as melanoma, head and neck, liver or kidney cancer.

This rearrangement joins TRBV5-5 to TRBJ1-4; unclear D gene. V lost 4 bases, J lost 7 bases, and 11 bases lay in between. Germline values: CDR1 SGHKS, CDR2 YYEKEE (reference sequence). The CDR3 is 13 amino acids. The CDR3 loop reads CASSGWVGEKLFF. CDR3 DNA: TGTGCCAGCAGCGGATGGGTGGGTGAAAAACTGTTTTTT. Full variable domain (remainder filled in from reference TRBV5-5 and TRBJ1-4): DAGVTQSPTHLIKTRGQQVTLRCSPISGHKSVSWYQQVLGQGPQFIFQYYEKEERGRGNFPDRFSARQFPNYSSELNVNALLLGDSALYLCASSGWVGEKLFFGSGTQLSVL.

The rearrangement uses TRBV7-3 and TRBJ2-5; D unclear. Trimming shortened V by 5 bases and J by 5 bases, and 18 bases separated the two germline ends. The CDR3 contains 15 residues. Germline V CDR1 and CDR2: SGHTA, FQGTGA. The CDR3 sequence: CASSLSPGLEETQYF. CDR3 in DNA: TGTGCCAGCAGCCTCTCGCCCGGGTTGGAGGAGACCCAGTACTTC.

The V and J genes are TRBV19 and TRBJ2-6, with D possibly being TRBD2 (5 bases). Trimming removed 5 bases at V and 4 bases at J, with 9 bases between. The germline V gene encodes CDR1 LNHDA and CDR2 SQIVND (reference sequence). The CDR3 is 14 amino acids. CDR3: CASSWPSGANVLTF. CDR3 sequence (DNA): TGTGCCAGTAGTTGGCCTAGCGGGGCCAACGTCCTGACTTTC.

The chain couples TRBV5-6 to TRBJ2-5, with no clear D. Germline V gene sequence: CDR1 SGHDT, CDR2 YYEEEE. The germline V and J ends were trimmed by 2 bases and 9 bases, with 11 bases remaining between them. The CDR3 length is 12 residues. CDR3 loop: CASSLGMSAQYF. The CDR3 DNA reads as TGTGCCAGCAGCTTAGGGATGTCGGCCCAGTACTTC.

V usage is TRBV6-1 and J usage is TRBJ2-6; TRBD1 is a possible D gene (7 bases). V was shortened by 4 bases and J by 2 bases, with 12 bases between the two germline ends. The CDR3 loop spans 16 amino acids. Per the germline V gene, CDR1 is MNHNS and CDR2 is SASEGT. CDR3 loop: CASSATGRPGANVLTF. In DNA, the CDR3 is TGTGCCAGCAGTGCGACAGGGAGGCCTGGGGCCAACGTCCTGACTTTC.

Written as DNA, the CDR3 is TGTGCCAGCAGCTTAGAAGGACTAGCGGAGGAGCAGTACTTC. Protein: CASSLEGLAEEQYF. This chain joins TRBV7-9 and TRBJ2-7; 10 bases fit TRBD2. The CDR3 runs 14 residues. CDR1 and CDR2 (germline): SEHNR, FQNEAQ (reference sequence). J lost 7 bases, V lost 1 base, and 4 bases had no gene match.

A few counts support this clone. The chain employs TRBV18 and TRBJ1-5; a weak D match, TRBD1 (5 bases). This CDR3 spans 14 amino acids. Germline V lookup: CDR1 KGHSH, CDR2 LQKENI. V lost 5 bases and J lost 0, with 8 bases in between. This CDR3 reads CASSAGISNQPQHF. CDR3 nucleotide sequence: TGTGCCAGCTCAGCAGGGATTAGCAATCAGCCCCAGCATTTT.

This chain connects TRBV21-1 to TRBJ1-2. TRBV21-1 is a documented pseudogene. The CDR3 has 16 amino acids. The CDR3 is CASAPKGSAGLYGYTF. In DNA, the CDR3 is TGTGCCAGCGCGCCGAAAGGGTCCGCAGGTCTGTATGGCTACACCTTC.

In this sample, this clone turned up once. This chain links TRBV4-2 with TRBJ1-3; D is unclear. CDR3 size: 15 residues. Germline assignment: CDR1 LGHNA and CDR2 YNFKEQ. With 0 bases removed from V and 0 bases from J, the gap between germline ends came to 6 bases. CDR3 loop: CASSQDIPSGNTIYF. CDR3 coding DNA: TGTGCCAGCAGCCAAGACATCCCCTCTGGAAACACCATATATTTT.

The chain uses TRBV10-3 and TRBJ2-7, with 11 nucleotides matching TRBD1. Germline-derived CDR1 and CDR2 are ENHRY and SYGVKD. This CDR3 is built from 16 residues. V trimming: 0 bases; J trimming: 2 bases; junction bases outside the gene matches: 3. As DNA, the CDR3 is TGTGCCATCAGTGAGTCGAAGGGACAGGGGGCCTACGAGCAGTACTTC. Residues: CAISESKGQGAYEQYF.

This chain uses TRBV5-1 with TRBJ2-5; TRBD2 matches 14 bases. V lost 4 bases and J lost 6; bases outside the gene matches: 2. The germline V gene encodes CDR1 SGHRS and CDR2 YFSETQ. The CDR3 totals 14 residues. As DNA, the CDR3 is TGCGCCAGCAGCGGGACTAGCGGGGGCCAGACCCAGTACTTC. It yields the protein CASSGTSGGQTQYF.

The chain recombines TRBV27 with TRBJ2-3; 7 bases line up with TRBD2. The V gene's germline CDR1 is MNHEY and CDR2 SMNVEV (reference sequence). J was trimmed by 7 bases and V by 2 bases; bases with no gene match: 9. The CDR3 spans 15 residues. CDR3: CASSLSGVAPNTQYF. The CDR3 DNA follows: TGTGCCAGCAGTTTAAGCGGGGTAGCCCCCAATACGCAGTATTTT.

The gene calls are TRBV2 and TRBJ1-2; D gene uncertain. Germline CDR1 reads SNHLY; CDR2 reads FYNNEI. The CDR3 is made up of 14 amino acids. V was shortened by 3 bases and J by 5 bases, with 13 bases between the two germline ends. CDR3 DNA sequence: TGTGCCAGCAGTGAGCTCGACGGACGATATGGCTACACCTTC. Encoded protein: CASSELDGRYGYTF. The entire variable domain, with the rest obtained from reference TRBV2 and TRBJ1-2, is as follows: EPEVTQTPSHQVTQMGQEVILRCVPISNHLYFYWYRQILGQKVEFLVSFYNNEISEKSEIFDDQFSVERPDGSNFTLKIRSTKLEDSAMYFCASSELDGRYGYTFGSGTRLTVV.

This clone has only one observation. The chain recombines TRBV7-2 with TRBJ1-3, with D unresolved. The V gene lost 1 base and the J gene lost 0 bases, with 7 bases spanning the gap. The germline gives CDR1 SGHTA, CDR2 FQGNSA. The CDR3 covers 15 residues. The CDR3 spells CASSLGPSSGNTIYF. The CDR3 DNA reads TGTGCCAGCAGCTTAGGGCCGAGCTCTGGAAACACCATATATTTT. The entire variable domain, with the rest obtained from reference TRBV7-2 and TRBJ1-3, is as follows: GAGVSQSPSNKVTEKGKDVELRCDPISGHTALYWYRQSLGQGLEFLIYFQGNSAPDKSGLPSDRFSAERTGGSVSTLTIQRTQQEDSAVYLCASSLGPSSGNTIYFGEGSWLTVV.

Only a few counts were recorded for this clone. This chain connects TRBV10-1 to TRBJ1-6, with D maybe TRBD1 (6 bases). The germline gives CDR1 WNHNN, CDR2 SYGVQD (reference sequence). CDR3 size: 16 residues. With 7 bases removed from V and 9 bases from J, the gap between germline ends came to 22 bases. Written as DNA, the CDR3 is TGCGCCAGCACCACAGGTGGAGACAGGCCTCGTTCACCCCTCCACTTT. Translated, it gives CASTTGGDRPRSPLHF.

The chain carries TRBV7-8 and TRBJ1-2; D remains unclear. V lost 1 base to trimming and J lost 4 bases, with 16 bases between them. Per the germline V gene, CDR1 is SGHVS and CDR2 is FQNEAQ. This CDR3 is built from 16 residues. The CDR3 loop is CASSLVGPPALYGYTF. The CDR3 DNA reads TGTGCCAGCAGCTTAGTTGGTCCCCCGGCCCTCTATGGCTACACCTTC.

CDR3: CASSTGSGGAADTQYF. The CDR3 region has the DNA TGTGCCAGTAGTACTGGGAGCGGGGGGGCGGCAGATACGCAGTATTTT. This chain links TRBV19 with TRBJ2-3; 10 bases line up with TRBD2. J gave up 4 bases and V 4 bases, and 8 bases lay outside the gene matches. Germline lookup yields CDR1 LNHDA and CDR2 SQIVND (reference sequence). CDR3 length: 16 amino acids.

V is TRBV2 and J is TRBJ1-5; the match to TRBD1 covers 10 bases. The CDR3 spans 15 residues. From germline, CDR1 is SNHLY and CDR2 FYNNEI. The V segment lost 4 bases and the J segment 6 bases; nucleotides outside the gene matches: 6. As DNA, the CDR3 is TGTGCCAGCAGTGGGGACAGGGGTAGGACTCAGCCCCAGCATTTT. Protein: CASSGDRGRTQPQHF.

The gene calls are TRBV10-2 and TRBJ2-2, with TRBD1 as a possible D gene (5 bases). V was pared by 4 bases and J by 3 bases, with 12 bases between. This CDR3 has 15 residues. Germline V gives CDR1 WSHSY, CDR2 SAAADI. CDR3 amino acids: CASSAHLRDTGELFF. Written as DNA, the CDR3 is TGCGCCAGCAGTGCACATCTCAGGGACACCGGGGAGCTGTTTTTT.

Comment on this clone: This CDR3 is missing its conserved last phenylalanine or tryptophan, likely due to a read error. The chain employs TRBV7-8 and TRBJ1-2, with D uncertain. V lost 5 bases to trimming and J lost 1 base, with 17 bases between them. Germline CDR1 SGHVS, CDR2 FQNEAQ. The CDR3 length is 16 residues. The CDR3 DNA reads TGTGCCAGCAGCCCAGACCCCCGCGGGAATAACTATGGCTACACCCTC. Amino acid sequence: CASSPDPRGNNYGYTL.

The rearrangement links TRBV30 to TRBJ1-6, with D possibly being TRBD1 (5 bases). CDR1 and CDR2 from the germline V gene are GTSNPN and SVGIG (reference sequence). This CDR3 is 16 amino acids long. Deletions cut 0 bases from V and 9 bases from J, with 18 bases between. The CDR3 sequence: CAWSVLLRDPSSPLHF. CDR3 bases: TGTGCCTGGAGTGTACTATTGCGGGACCCCTCTTCACCCCTCCACTTT.

The V call is TRBV7-9, the J call TRBJ1-1; no definite D call. From germline, CDR1 is SEHNR and CDR2 FQNEAQ (reference sequence). The CDR3 has 11 residues. Deletions cut 7 bases from V and 6 bases from J, with 9 bases between. The CDR3 is CASNSGSEAFF. As DNA, the CDR3 is TGTGCCAGCAACTCGGGGTCTGAAGCTTTCTTT.

This chain uses TRBV30 with TRBJ1-3, with no clear D. Germline V gene lookup returns CDR1 GTSNPN and CDR2 SVGIG (reference sequence). The CDR3 loop spans 13 amino acids. V shed 5 bases and J shed 0 bases, with 8 bases lying between them. CDR3 amino acids: CAWAAISGNTIYF. CDR3 nucleotide sequence: TGTGCCTGGGCAGCCATCTCTGGAAACACCATATATTTT.

V is TRBV7-2 and J is TRBJ1-1; D is perhaps TRBD1 (5 bases). CDR3 length: 13 residues. Looked up from germline, CDR1 is SGHTA and CDR2 is FQGNSA. V was clipped by 6 bases and J by 3 bases, with 11 bases between them. CDR3 sequence: CASSLGEDTEAFF. The CDR3 nucleotides are TGTGCCAGCAGTTTGGGGGAAGACACTGAAGCTTTCTTT.

The gene calls are TRBV6-5 and TRBJ2-7, with a tentative D call TRBD2 (7 bases). This CDR3 comprises 16 residues. V gave up 3 bases and J gave up 6 bases, with 21 bases separating them. CDR1 is MNHEY, CDR2 SVGAGI, per germline. The CDR3 loop reads CASSYGGTGGSFEQYF. The CDR3 DNA reads as TGTGCCAGCAGTTATGGCGGTACGGGGGGCAGTTTCGAGCAGTACTTC.

The chain uses TRBV28 and TRBJ1-2; D might be TRBD1 (6 bases). Deletions cut 5 bases from V and 1 base from J, with 14 bases between. There are 15 residues in the CDR3. In germline, CDR1 is MDHEN, CDR2 SYDVKM. The CDR3 region is CASSPGQPNNYGYTF. CDR3 sequence (DNA): TGTGCCAGCAGTCCCGGACAGCCTAATAACTATGGCTACACCTTC.

The rearrangement links TRBV7-9 to TRBJ1-5, with D possibly being TRBD1 (6 bases). CDR3 length: 14 amino acids. Germline V gives CDR1 SEHNR, CDR2 FQNEAQ (reference sequence). The V end was cut by 3 bases, the J end by 3 bases, with 9 bases between. CDR3 in DNA: TGTGCCAGCAGCTTGGGGGCCCACAATCAGCCCCAGCATTTT. It translates to CASSLGAHNQPQHF.

The V call is TRBV19, the J call TRBJ1-5, with D possibly matching TRBD1 (5 bases). V lost 9 bases and J lost 4, with 19 bases in between. Per the germline V gene, CDR1 is LNHDA and CDR2 is SQIVND (reference sequence). The CDR3 has 15 amino acids. CDR3 in DNA: TGTGCCAGCTGTCAAGGGACGGCCTTAAATCAGCCCCAGCATTTT. Translating it yields CASCQGTALNQPQHF.